This TCR beta chain was recovered during a study of T cell changes during pregnancy in multiple sclerosis (dated by TCRdb to about 2019). For the wider study: The study examined how the T cell repertoire changed over the course of pregnancy in women with multiple sclerosis.

V loses 4 bases of germline sequence and J loses 0 bases, and the interval between the two ends is 13 bases. Taken from the germline V gene (reference sequence), the CDR1 and CDR2 loops are PRHDT and FYEKMQ. The CDR3 goes from the cysteine to the phenylalanine over 15 residues. Of all the DNA, just the CDR3 is kept, 45 bases in frame from base 1. In this sample, this clone turned up once. This clone's antigen is unknown. Base qualities are not recorded, but no much larger clone differs from it by a single base. Libraries were prepared through the immunoSEQ multiplex PCR assay. Here the immuneACCESS table is served through TCRdb, limited to in-frame sequences with V and J called. Missing clones are a known gap in these copies; in checked studies unresolved V genes cover under half, and the rest lacks a known reason. The sample yields about 39,000 clones; around 92% were counted once. The ten largest account for 26% of the sample.

The sequence was collected from a female donor with multiple sclerosis, enrolled in a pregnancy study. The chain couples TRBV13 to TRBJ2-7, and the D gene may be TRBD2, 5 bases matching. Here the sequenced sample was CD8+ T cells from peripheral blood mononuclear cells, taken before pregnancy. The nucleotide sequence reads as follows: TGTGCCAGCAGCTCCCGGGATACTGCCTCCTACGAGCAGTACTTC. Its coded protein is CASSSRDTASYEQYF.